The present T cell receptor beta chain was sequenced within a study of cytomegalovirus exposure and HLA in healthy donors (dated by TCRdb to the late 2010s). Regarding the study in general: According to an earlier analysis of 550 to 700 of the donors, about 170 million T cells yielded over 90 million unique TCR beta sequences and about 300 Gb of sequence data. About 330 gigabases of sequencing data and tens of millions of unique TCR sequences made up an early release that covered approximately 620 HLA-typed donors. Of the 300 to 400 genotyped donors, around 81% fell in the genetic ancestry cluster associated with self-reported Caucasian donors. The aim of the study was to test whether cataloging public T cell receptors could identify signatures of past pathogen exposure. The study profiled the T cell repertoires of approximately 700 subjects by immunosequencing and related them to cytomegalovirus serostatus. Along with the roughly 700-subject first cohort, a separate validation cohort of over 90 different subjects was used. To predict cytomegalovirus infection status, the study combined high-throughput TCR immunosequencing, statistical association of individual TCRs with disease status, and machine learning. A later analysis re-examined previously published TCR beta repertoires from 610 or so donors and added high-resolution HLA genotyping to investigate patterns of TCR occurrence. The later analysis used no new phenotypic data to find candidate immune exposures, relying instead on TCR beta sequences and their occurrence across donors. To decide whether each TCR beta V gene segment behaved as functional or pseudogenic, an earlier analysis of some 580 of the donors relied on high-throughput TCR beta sequencing. Donor age, sex, ethnicity and CMV serostatus were compiled together with the repertoire data. A later genetic analysis took genome-wide SNP genotypes for about 55% of the 666 donors and used that subset as a discovery cohort. Every discovery cohort repertoire had been produced on one sequencing platform. Class I and class II HLA loci were covered by the typing at four-digit resolution. The number of typed donors differed by locus: 629-630 for A, B, C, DRB1 and DQB1; 500 to 550 for DQA1; 600 to 610 for DPA1; and 400 to 480 for DPB1. Because of strong linkage in the cohort, roughly five DR-DQ haplotypes were treated as single units for association and clustering. Among 398 genotyped donors of the cohort, an average of around 250,000 unique TCR beta nucleotide sequences was sequenced per donor, of which about 20% were non-productive. Summary of the overall study and its limitations: At a false discovery rate of 0.05, a later analysis linked 16,000 or so TCR beta sequences to specific HLA alleles. Broadly in line with IMGT annotations, most TCR beta V segments showed up in productive rearrangements about 87% or about 30% of the time in an earlier analysis of several hundred of the donors. Because HLA typing was missing for some donors at each locus, association tests included only the typed subset. The classifier was reported to diagnose cytomegalovirus status with high specificity and sensitivity in both the original cohort and the validation cohort. Three of the identified cytomegalovirus-associated TCR beta chains were confirmed in vitro to be specific for cytomegalovirus antigens. A later analysis reported that several top co-occurrence clusters appeared linked to parvovirus B19, influenza, CMV and Epstein-Barr virus. According to a later analysis, TCR association rates differed among HLA loci, with DRB1 alleles showing the most associated TCRs and HLA-C alleles showing the fewest. In a later analysis, HLA-associated TCR beta chains were found to be more clonally expanded and to have lower generation probabilities than equally common non-associated chains. Most CMV-associated TCR beta chains appeared to be HLA-restricted in a later analysis, and the HLA associations seemed to be driven largely by CMV exposure. V-gene and J-gene trimming of TCR beta chains was associated with a missense DCLRE1C variant in a later genetic analysis, and the association was replicated in an independent cohort. The only immune exposure information available for the cohort was CMV serostatus. Sequencing depth was assumed to be roughly uniform across donors in the presence/absence analyses, though that assumption may not hold. A further reported finding was that TCR beta sequences accurately predicted the HLA-A and HLA-B alleles for most subjects in the first cohort. Some IMGT-functional V segments, including TRBV6-2 and TRBV6-3, could not be told apart with the 87-base-pair reads, so those segments were excluded. Because counts were too low, roughly 16 rarely observed V segments, including chromosome 9 orphons, were excluded from the earlier analysis of 587 of the donors. Across donors, most TCR sequences were observed very rarely, whereas some public TCRs were present in many individuals. The study gave a list of under 200 TCR beta chains associated with cytomegalovirus. A later genetic analysis reported fewer N-insertions in productive TCRs among donors in an Asian-associated ancestry cluster than the roughly 670-donor mean. A cluster of highly shared sequence variants was judged likely to be a technical artifact of the sequencing pipeline. Linkage disequilibrium might explain the correlated functional status among segregating V segments, but an unknown experimental factor could not be ruled out. In this cohort, only TCR beta chains were sequenced, and detectable features were limited by the absence of alpha or paired-chain data. According to the authors, the approach could potentially be generalized to other disease states and immunological phenotypes. Strong co-occurrence of HLA alleles, especially DR and DQ, made assigning TCR associations to individual alleles difficult.

The method was the immunoSEQ multiplex PCR assay. The multiplex PCR relied on a mix of 60 forward primers for TCR Vbeta segments and 13 reverse primers for TCR Jbeta segments. The CDR3 region of rearranged TCR beta genes was amplified from genomic DNA by a multiplex PCR assay. On the Illumina HiSeq System, the amplified TCR beta libraries were sequenced as 87-base-pair reads. Regarding the original processing steps: A later analysis tallied roughly 80 million unique TCR beta chains across the 666 repertoires, and approximately 11 million of those chains were shared by two or more donors. A nearest-neighbor algorithm error-corrected the raw reads and collapsed the reads into unique sequences, merging closely related sequences to remove PCR and sequencing errors. Alignment of CDR3 sequences to IMGT reference sequences was used to assign V, D and J gene segments. For a sequence to be retained, a match of at least six nucleotides to both a V gene segment and a J gene segment was required. Rearrangements were called productive when the CDR3 lacked stop codons and stayed in frame with V and J; all others were non-productive. Following IMGT convention, CDR3 was defined as the stretch from the second conserved V-encoded cysteine up to the conserved J-encoded phenylalanine. The earlier analysis of roughly 590 of the donors excluded any sequence lacking an unambiguous match to a single V gene segment. In an earlier analysis of approximately 550 of the donors, V segments were called functional above 56.7% productive rearrangements and were called segregating when the between-donor standard deviation exceeded 5%. A statistical classification framework was built for diagnosing cytomegalovirus status from the catalog of TCR beta chain sequences. V and J gene assignment, in a later analysis, came from comparing TCR nucleotide sequences with IMGT/GENE-DB human TR gene sequences. In a later analysis, CDR3 sequences and most-parsimonious VDJ recombination scenarios were assigned using the TCRdist pipeline. In a later analysis, each TCR beta chain was defined by its CDR3 amino acid sequence together with its V-gene family, and reads without a unique V-gene family were excluded. In a later analysis, 450 to 600 highly shared, low-generation-probability nucleotide sequences were removed to address suspected cross-contamination and a sequencing artifact. In a later analysis, a clonal expansion index was calculated for each public chain from normalized within-repertoire ranks of inferred template counts. In a later analysis, generation probabilities were computed using a VDJ recombination model fitted to out-of-frame rearrangements, and the results were checked against IGoR. In a later analysis, hypergeometric tests were used to score TCR-TCR, TCR-HLA and TCR-CMV co-occurrence, with a repertoire-size bias correction applied to TCR pairs. To estimate false discovery rates, a later analysis permuted the HLA or CMV assignments 20 times. A later analysis grouped co-occurring TCRs with DBSCAN, adding TCRdist sequence similarity when clustering within HLA-allele-positive subsets. Co-occurrence clustering excluded repertoires with fewer than 30,000 or more than 120,000 public chains, plus five with anomalous nucleotide sharing. In its TCRdb copy, this immuneACCESS table keeps in-frame sequences only and misses some clones. Where compared with another copy, unresolved V genes explain less than half of these, and the others have no known cause. The V and J calls and clone size are taken from that table; D and trimming were inferred from the DNA. The sample yields around 160,000 clones; over 70% were counted once. 7.4% of the sample is taken by the ten largest.

On this clone: Its antigen is still unknown. Base qualities are missing; no much larger clone stands one base away.

The cohort consisted of approximately 670 healthy bone marrow donors. At the time of sampling, all cohort members were nominally healthy, though unrecorded immune exposures were likely present. The donor was CMV seropositive and was included in the group of around 300 seropositive cohort members. Every donor gave a peripheral blood sample, and the peripheral blood mononuclear cells from that sample were used for TCR beta sequencing. The Qiagen DNeasy Blood Extraction Kit was used to extract genomic DNA from the blood cell samples. Deletion took 4 bases off V and 3 bases off J, with a span of 15 bases between the germline ends. Taken from the germline V gene, the CDR1 and CDR2 loops are SNHLY and FYNNEI. The CDR3 starts with the cysteine, ends with the phenylalanine, and has 16 residues. Only the CDR3 region is kept as DNA, spanning 48 bases read in frame from base 1.

The sequencing sample was made of PBMCs. The chain employs TRBV2 and TRBJ2-2; TRBD2 might be the D gene, on 6 matching bases. This TCR derives from a male donor in good health and CMV-seropositive. The DNA is as follows: TGTGCCAGCAGTGCCCTCCGTCGGAGGGACACCGGGGAGCTGTTTTTT. Translated, it gives CASSALRRRDTGELFF.